This T cell receptor beta chain was documented in a study of T-cell memory formation after mild COVID-19. Study-level points and caveats: The pre-infection memory compartment contained some responding clones, suggesting cross-reactive memory joined.

Trimming shortened V by 5 bases and J by 1 base, and 9 bases separated the two germline ends. The CDR3 is made up of 13 amino acids. The V gene's germline CDR1 is SGHRS and CDR2 YFSETQ. TCRdb called the 5' RACE reads again in MiXCR, with one record for every CDR3 protein. The sample carries fewer than 600,000 distinct CDR3 sequences, 20% to 25% recorded once. Notes on this clonotype: As yet, its antigen is unknown.

The gene calls are TRBV5-1 and TRBJ1-1; no clear D gene. Material: PBMCs or a T cell subset sorted from them (not recorded which). The receptor's source is an adult woman who had mild COVID-19 (a few samples of this study predate the infection). Cell type and time point are not known. CDR3 bases: TGCGCCAGCAGTTTCCGCAAGAACACTGAAGCTTTCTTT. The encoded protein is CASSFRKNTEAFF.